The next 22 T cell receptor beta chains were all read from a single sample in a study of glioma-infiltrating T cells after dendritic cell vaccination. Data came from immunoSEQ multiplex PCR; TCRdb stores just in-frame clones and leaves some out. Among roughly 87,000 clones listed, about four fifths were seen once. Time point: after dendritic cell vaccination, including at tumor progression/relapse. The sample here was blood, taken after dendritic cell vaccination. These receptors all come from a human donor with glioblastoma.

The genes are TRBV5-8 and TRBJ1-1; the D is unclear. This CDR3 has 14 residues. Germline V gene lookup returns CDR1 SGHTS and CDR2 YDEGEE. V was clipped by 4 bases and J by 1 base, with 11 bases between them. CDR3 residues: CASSPARGNTEAFF. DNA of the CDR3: TGTGCCAGCAGCCCGGCCCGGGGGAACACTGAAGCTTTCTTT.

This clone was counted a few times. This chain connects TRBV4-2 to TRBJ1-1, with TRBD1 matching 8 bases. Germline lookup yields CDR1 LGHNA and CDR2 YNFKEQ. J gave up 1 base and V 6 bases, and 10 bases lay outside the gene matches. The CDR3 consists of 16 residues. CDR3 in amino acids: CASRKGQASQNTEAFF. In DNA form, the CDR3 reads TGTGCCAGCAGAAAGGGACAGGCCAGCCAGAACACTGAAGCTTTCTTT.

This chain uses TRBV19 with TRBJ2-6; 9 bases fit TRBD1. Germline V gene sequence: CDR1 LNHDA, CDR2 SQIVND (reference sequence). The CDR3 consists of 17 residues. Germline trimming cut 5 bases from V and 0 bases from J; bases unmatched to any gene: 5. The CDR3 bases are TGTGCCAGTAGTGAGGGACAGGGTGTCTCTGGGGCCAACGTCCTGACTTTC. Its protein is CASSEGQGVSGANVLTF.

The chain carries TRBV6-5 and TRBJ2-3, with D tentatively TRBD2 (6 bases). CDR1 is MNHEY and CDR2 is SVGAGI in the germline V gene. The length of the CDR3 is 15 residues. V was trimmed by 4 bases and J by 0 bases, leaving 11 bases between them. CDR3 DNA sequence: TGTGCCAGCAGTTCGGGGGATACTAGCACAGATACGCAGTATTTT. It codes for CASSSGDTSTDTQYF.

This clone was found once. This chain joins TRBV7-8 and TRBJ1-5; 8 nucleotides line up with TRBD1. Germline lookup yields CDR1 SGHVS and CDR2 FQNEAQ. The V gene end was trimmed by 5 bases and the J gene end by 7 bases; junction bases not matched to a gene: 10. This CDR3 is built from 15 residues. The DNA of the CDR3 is TGTGCCAGCAGCCTGGACAGGGTGCAAATCCAGCCCCAGCATTTT. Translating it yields CASSLDRVQIQPQHF.

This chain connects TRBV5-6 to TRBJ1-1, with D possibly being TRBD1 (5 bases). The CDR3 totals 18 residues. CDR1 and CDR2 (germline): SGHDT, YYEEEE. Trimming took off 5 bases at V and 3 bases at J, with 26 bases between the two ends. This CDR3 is CASRRLPPGPGGDTEAFF. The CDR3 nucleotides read TGTGCCAGCAGACGTTTGCCTCCGGGACCCGGAGGGGACACTGAAGCTTTCTTT.

Here the CDR3 reads CASIGGSSYNSPLHF. The CDR3 nucleotides read TGTGCCAGCATAGGAGGAAGCTCCTATAATTCACCCCTCCACTTT. The chain combines TRBV6-1 with TRBJ1-6, with no clear D. This CDR3 region has 15 residues. Germline CDR1 is MNHNS and CDR2 is SASEGT. V lost 7 bases, J lost 0 bases, and 10 bases lay in between.

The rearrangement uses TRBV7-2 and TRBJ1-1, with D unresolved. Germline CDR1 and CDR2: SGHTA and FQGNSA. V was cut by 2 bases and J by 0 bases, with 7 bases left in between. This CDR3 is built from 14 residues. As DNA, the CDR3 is TGTGCCAGCAGCTTACAGGCTTTGAACACTGAAGCTTTCTTT. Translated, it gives CASSLQALNTEAFF.

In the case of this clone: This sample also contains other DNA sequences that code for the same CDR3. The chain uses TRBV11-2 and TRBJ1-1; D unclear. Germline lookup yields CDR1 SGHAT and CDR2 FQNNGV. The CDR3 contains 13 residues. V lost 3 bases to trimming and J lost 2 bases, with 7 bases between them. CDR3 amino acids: CASSFLRNTEAFF. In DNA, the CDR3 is TGTGCCAGCAGCTTCTTGAGAAACACTGAAGCTTTCTTT.

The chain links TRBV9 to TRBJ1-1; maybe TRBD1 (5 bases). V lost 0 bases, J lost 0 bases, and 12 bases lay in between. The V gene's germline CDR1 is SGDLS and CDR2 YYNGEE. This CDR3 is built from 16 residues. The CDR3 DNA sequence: TGTGCCAGCAGCGTAGAGGGGTTTTCCCTGAACACTGAAGCTTTCTTT. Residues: CASSVEGFSLNTEAFF. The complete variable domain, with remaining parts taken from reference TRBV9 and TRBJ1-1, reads DSGVTQTPKHLITATGQRVTLRCSPRSGDLSVYWYQQSLDQGLQFLIQYYNGEERAKGNILERFSAQQFPDLHSELNLSSLELGDSALYFCASSVEGFSLNTEAFFGQGTRLTVV.

The CDR3 is CASTQGYEQYF. CDR3 nucleotide sequence: TGTGCCAGTACCCAGGGCTACGAGCAGTACTTC. The rearrangement joins TRBV19 to TRBJ2-5; tentatively, D is TRBD1 (5 bases). The closer fit of TRBJ2-7 to the DNA end suggests the J call may be wrong. The CDR3 contains 11 residues. Germline CDR1 reads LNHDA; CDR2 reads SQIVND (reference sequence).

CDR3 in amino acids: CASSLGTSGGHTDTQYF. The DNA of the CDR3 is TGTGCCAGCAGCTTAGGAACTAGCGGGGGACACACAGATACGCAGTATTTT. The J gene is TRBJ2-3, the V gene TRBV11-3; 11 bases agree with TRBD2. V dropped 1 base and J dropped 2; count of bases not matched to a gene: 5. Germline V CDR1 and CDR2: SGHNT, YENEEA. The CDR3 consists of 17 residues.

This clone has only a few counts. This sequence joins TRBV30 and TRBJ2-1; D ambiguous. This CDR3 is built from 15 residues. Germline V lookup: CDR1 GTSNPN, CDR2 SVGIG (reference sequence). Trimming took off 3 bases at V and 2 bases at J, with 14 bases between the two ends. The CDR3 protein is CAWREKKKAYNEQFF. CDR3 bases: TGTGCCTGGAGGGAGAAAAAGAAGGCCTACAATGAGCAGTTCTTC.

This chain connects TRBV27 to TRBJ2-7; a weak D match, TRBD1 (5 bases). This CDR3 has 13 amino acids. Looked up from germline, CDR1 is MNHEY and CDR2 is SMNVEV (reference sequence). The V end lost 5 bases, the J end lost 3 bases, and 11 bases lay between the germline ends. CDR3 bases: TGTGCCAGCAGTACGCGGACAAGCTACGAGCAGTACTTC. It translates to CASSTRTSYEQYF.

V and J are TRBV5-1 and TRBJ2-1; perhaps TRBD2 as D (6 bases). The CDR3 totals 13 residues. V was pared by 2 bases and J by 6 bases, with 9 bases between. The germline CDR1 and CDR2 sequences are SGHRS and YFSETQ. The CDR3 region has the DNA TGCGCCAGCAGCTTCGGCGGGGTCAATGAGCAGTTCTTC. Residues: CASSFGGVNEQFF.

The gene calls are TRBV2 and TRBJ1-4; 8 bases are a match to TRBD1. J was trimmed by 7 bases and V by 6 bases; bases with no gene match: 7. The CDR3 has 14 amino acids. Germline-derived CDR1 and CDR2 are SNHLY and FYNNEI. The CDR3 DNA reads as TGTGCCAGCAGACCCGACAGGGGCGGTGAAAAACTGTTTTTT. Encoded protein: CASRPDRGGEKLFF. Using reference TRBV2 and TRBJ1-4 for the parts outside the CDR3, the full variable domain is EPEVTQTPSHQVTQMGQEVILRCVPISNHLYFYWYRQILGQKVEFLVSFYNNEISEKSEIFDDQFSVERPDGSNFTLKIRSTKLEDSAMYFCASRPDRGGEKLFFGSGTQLSVL.

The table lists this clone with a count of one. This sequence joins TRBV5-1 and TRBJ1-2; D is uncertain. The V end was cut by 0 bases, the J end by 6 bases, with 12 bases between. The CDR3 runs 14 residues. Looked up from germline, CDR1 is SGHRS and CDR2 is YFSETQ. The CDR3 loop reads CASSLAAGSDGYTF. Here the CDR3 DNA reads TGCGCCAGCAGCTTGGCGGCGGGGAGTGATGGCTACACCTTC.

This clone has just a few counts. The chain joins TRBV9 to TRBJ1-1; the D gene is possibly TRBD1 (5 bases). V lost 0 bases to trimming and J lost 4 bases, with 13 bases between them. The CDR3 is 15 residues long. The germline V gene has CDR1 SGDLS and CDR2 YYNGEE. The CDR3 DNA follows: TGTGCCAGCAGCGTAGGGGGGGTGGTTGGCACTGAAGCTTTCTTT. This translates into CASSVGGVVGTEAFF.

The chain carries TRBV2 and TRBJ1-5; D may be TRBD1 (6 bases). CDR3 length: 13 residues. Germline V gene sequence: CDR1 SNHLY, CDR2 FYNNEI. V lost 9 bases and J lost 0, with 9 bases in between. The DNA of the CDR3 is TGTGCCAGTCAGGGGAATAGCAATCAGCCCCAGCATTTT. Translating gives CASQGNSNQPQHF.

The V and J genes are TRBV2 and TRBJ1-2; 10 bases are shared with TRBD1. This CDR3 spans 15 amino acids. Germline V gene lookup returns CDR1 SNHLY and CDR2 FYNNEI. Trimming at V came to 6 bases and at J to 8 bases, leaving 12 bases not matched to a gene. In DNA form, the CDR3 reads TGTGCCAGCAGCCAACGAGTAGGGACAGGGGAGGGCTACACCTTC. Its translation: CASSQRVGTGEGYTF.

This chain's CDR3 is CASGEQGGPEKLFF. The CDR3 DNA reads TGCGCCAGCGGCGAACAGGGGGGTCCTGAAAAACTGTTTTTT. The chain recombines TRBV5-1 with TRBJ1-4, with 8 nucleotides matching TRBD1. CDR1 is SGHRS and CDR2 is YFSETQ in the germline V gene. The CDR3 length is 14 residues. V shed 7 bases, J shed 7 bases, and the junction held 9 bases outside the gene matches.

In DNA, the CDR3 is TGTGCCAGCAGCCCACCAGGGGTTCAGTGGGGCGAGCAGTACTTC. Translation: CASSPPGVQWGEQYF. The chain joins TRBV6-5 to TRBJ2-7, with D tentatively TRBD1 (6 bases). The V gene's germline CDR1 is MNHEY and CDR2 SVGAGI. Trimming shortened V by 6 bases and J by 6 bases, and 21 bases separated the two germline ends. The CDR3 covers 15 residues.